This entry features one T cell receptor beta chain sequence. Its antigen is unknown. Base qualities are not recorded, but no much larger clone differs from it by a single base. The record originates from a study of cytomegalovirus exposure and HLA in healthy donors (dated by TCRdb to about 2017). Turning to the overall study: In an earlier analysis of 587 of the donors, around 300 Gb of sequence data and 95 million to 130 million unique TCR beta sequences from 150 million to 200 million T cells were reported. An early release that covered about 640 HLA-typed donors contained approximately 290 gigabases of sequencing data and 65 million to 100 million unique TCR sequences. Of the 300 to 500 genotyped donors, 65% to 90% were placed in the genetic ancestry cluster associated with self-reported Caucasian donors. The study aimed to test whether cataloging public T cell receptors could reveal signatures of past pathogen exposure. The study used immunosequencing to profile the T cell repertoires of 666 subjects and linked those repertoires to cytomegalovirus serostatus. Besides the first cohort of more than 650 subjects, a separate validation cohort made up of over a hundred different subjects was used. High-throughput TCR immunosequencing, statistical association of individual TCRs with disease status, and machine learning were combined to predict cytomegalovirus infection status. To study patterns of TCR occurrence, a later analysis re-analyzed previously published TCR beta repertoires from several hundred donors and added high-resolution HLA genotyping. In the later analysis, no new phenotypic data were used to find candidate immune exposures; instead, reliance was placed on TCR beta sequences and their occurrence across donors. In an earlier analysis of about 590 of the donors, high-throughput TCR beta sequencing was used to judge whether each TCR beta V gene segment behaved as functional or pseudogenic. Donor age, sex, ethnicity and CMV serostatus were compiled alongside the repertoire data. Genome-wide SNP genotypes for about 60% of the 666 donors were used in a later genetic analysis, which treated that subset as a discovery cohort. Every discovery cohort repertoire had been produced on one sequencing platform. HLA typing included class I and class II loci at four-digit resolution. The number of typed donors differed by locus: 629-630 for A, B, C, DRB1 and DQB1; some 540 for DQA1; some 590 for DPA1; and 400 to 480 for DPB1. About five DR-DQ haplotypes were handled as single units for association and clustering, since linkage in the cohort was strong. Among 300 to 500 genotyped donors of the cohort, an average of roughly 230,000 unique TCR beta nucleotide sequences was sequenced per donor, of which about 18% were non-productive.

Overall results and qualifications from the work: According to the authors, the approach could potentially be generalized to other disease states and immunological phenotypes. HLA typing was unavailable for some donors at each locus, so association tests used only the typed subset. The earlier analysis of fewer than 750 of the donors excluded about 16 rarely observed V segments, including chromosome 9 orphons, because counts were too low. When HLA alleles, especially DR and DQ, strongly co-occurred, TCR associations were difficult to assign to individual alleles. Correlated functional status among segregating V segments might reflect linkage disequilibrium, but an unknown experimental factor could not be ruled out. Three of the identified cytomegalovirus-associated TCR beta chains were confirmed in vitro to be specific for cytomegalovirus antigens. A later analysis found that most CMV-associated TCR beta chains appeared HLA-restricted, with HLA associations seemingly driven largely by CMV exposure. Most TCR sequences were seen in very few donors, while some public TCRs were found in many individuals. Presence/absence analyses assumed roughly uniform sequencing depth across donors, an assumption that may not hold. A later genetic analysis associated a missense DCLRE1C variant with V-gene and J-gene trimming of TCR beta chains, and an independent cohort replicated the association. In a later analysis, the rate of TCR association differed among HLA loci, with DRB1 alleles having the most associated TCRs and HLA-C alleles having the fewest. A later analysis found that HLA-associated TCR beta chains were more clonally expanded and had lower generation probabilities than equally common non-associated chains. In a later analysis, some 17,000 TCR beta sequences were associated with specific HLA alleles at a false discovery rate of 0.05. This cohort had only TCR beta chains sequenced, and the lack of alpha or paired-chain data limited which features could be detected. Immune exposure information for the cohort was limited to CMV serostatus. A later genetic analysis reported fewer N-insertions in productive TCRs among donors in an Asian-associated ancestry cluster than the approximately 670-donor mean. In a later analysis, several top co-occurrence clusters were reported to appear linked to parvovirus B19, influenza, CMV and Epstein-Barr virus. The classifier was reported to diagnose cytomegalovirus status with high specificity and sensitivity in both the original and validation cohorts. A total of fewer than 200 TCR beta chains were listed by the study as associated with cytomegalovirus. A cluster of highly shared sequence variants was judged likely to be a technical artifact of the sequencing pipeline. An earlier analysis of approximately 540 of the donors showed that most TCR beta V segments appeared in productive rearrangements either about 87% or about 30% of the time, which broadly matched IMGT annotations. A further reported finding was that TCR beta sequences accurately predicted the HLA-A and HLA-B alleles for most subjects in the first cohort.

In total, roughly 670 healthy bone marrow donors made up the cohort. All cohort members were sampled while nominally healthy, although unrecorded immune exposures were likely present. The donor was CMV seronegative and belonged to the group of 352 seronegative cohort members. Every donor gave a peripheral blood sample, and the peripheral blood mononuclear cells from that sample were used for TCR beta sequencing. Genomic DNA extraction from the blood cell samples was performed with the Qiagen DNeasy Blood Extraction Kit. Receptors were amplified or captured by the immunoSEQ multiplex PCR assay. For the multiplex PCR, a mixture combining 60 forward primers for TCR Vbeta segments and 13 reverse primers for TCR Jbeta segments was used. Amplification of the CDR3 region of rearranged TCR beta genes was performed with a multiplex PCR assay on genomic DNA. On the Illumina HiSeq System, the amplified TCR beta libraries were sequenced as 87-base-pair reads. The paper's processing steps were these. A later analysis counted about 80 million unique TCR beta chains across the 550 to 700 repertoires, and 10 million to 12 million of these chains were shared by at least two donors. A nearest-neighbor algorithm error-corrected the raw reads and collapsed the reads into unique sequences, merging closely related sequences to remove PCR and sequencing errors. CDR3 sequences were aligned to IMGT reference sequences to assign V, D and J gene segments. For a sequence to be retained, a match of at least six nucleotides to both a V gene segment and a J gene segment was required. Rearrangements were classified as productive when the CDR3 lacked stop codons and remained in frame with V and J, and all other rearrangements were classified as non-productive. CDR3 was defined by IMGT convention, running from the second conserved V-encoded cysteine to the conserved J-encoded phenylalanine. The earlier analysis of approximately 590 of the donors excluded any sequence lacking an unambiguous match to a single V gene segment. In an earlier analysis of a few hundred of the donors, V segments were called functional above 56.7% productive rearrangements and were called segregating when the between-donor standard deviation exceeded 5%. To diagnose cytomegalovirus status from the catalog of TCR beta chain sequences, a statistical classification framework was built. In a later analysis, V and J genes were assigned by comparing TCR nucleotide sequences against IMGT/GENE-DB human TR gene sequences. A later analysis assigned CDR3 sequences and most-parsimonious VDJ recombination scenarios with the TCRdist pipeline. A later analysis defined each TCR beta chain by its CDR3 amino acid sequence plus V-gene family, and excluded reads lacking a unique V-gene family. To address suspected cross-contamination and a sequencing artifact, a later analysis removed 450 to 700 highly shared, low-generation-probability nucleotide sequences. In a later analysis, a clonal expansion index was calculated for each public chain from normalized within-repertoire ranks of inferred template counts. In a later analysis, generation probabilities were computed with a VDJ recombination model fitted to out-of-frame rearrangements, and the resulting probabilities were checked against IGoR. A later analysis scored TCR-TCR, TCR-HLA and TCR-CMV co-occurrence with hypergeometric tests, applying a repertoire-size bias correction to TCR pairs. To estimate false discovery rates, a later analysis permuted the HLA or CMV assignments 20 times. A later analysis grouped co-occurring TCRs with DBSCAN, adding TCRdist sequence similarity when clustering within HLA-allele-positive subsets. Repertoires with fewer than 30,000 or more than 120,000 public chains were left out of co-occurrence clustering, as were several repertoires with anomalous nucleotide sharing. Here the immuneACCESS table is served through TCRdb, limited to in-frame sequences with V and J called. Missing clones are a known gap in these copies; in checked studies unresolved V genes cover under half, and the rest lacks a known reason. D and trimming were read from the DNA, whereas the V and J calls and clone size are those reported in that table. Within this sample are about 160,000 clones, with roughly 80% of them counted one time only. Roughly 1.9% of the sample is taken by the ten largest.

The clonotype comes from a female donor in good health and CMV-seronegative. Sequencing input: PBMCs.

CDR3 region: CASSRDTNTEAFF. In nucleotide form, the sequence is TGCGCCAGCAGCCGTGACACCAACACTGAAGCTTTCTTT. The chain is encoded by TRBV5-1 joined to TRBJ1-1; too little of a D gene remains to name it. Sequences SGHRS (CDR1) and YFSETQ (CDR2) are obtained from the germline V gene. The CDR3 sequence holds 13 residues, the cysteine and phenylalanine included. The retained sequence is limited to the CDR3, 39 bases, with the frame set at the first base. V lost 4 bases and J lost 2 bases; the stretch between them is 9 bases long.